The 29 T cell receptor beta chains below all came from one sample that was sequenced in a study of blood T cells in healthy people across ages. Combining a sample-barcoded 5' primer with a J-beta primer mix, a second PCR ran for about 6 to 12 cycles. TCRdb called the 5' RACE reads again in MiXCR, with one record for every CDR3 protein. This table holds about 560,000 distinct CDR3 sequences, 25% to 35% found once. A further study also used this sample, focusing on T cells of mothers and their children.

The sequenced material came from blood. The receptors shown here come from a boy between 2 and 10 years old in good health.

The chain couples TRBV7-8 to TRBJ2-7; D ambiguous. Deletions cut 1 base from V and 10 bases from J, with 17 bases between. The germline CDR1 and CDR2 sequences are SGHVS and FQNEAQ. This CDR3 has 14 residues. CDR3 sequence: CASSLGPAWVLQYF. In DNA, the CDR3 is TGTGCCAGCAGCTTAGGCCCGGCCTGGGTGCTACAGTACTTC.

The CDR3 sequence: CASSQVMVAGSYNEQFF. CDR3 DNA sequence: TGCGCCAGCAGCCAAGTTATGGTAGCGGGGTCCTACAATGAGCAGTTCTTC. V usage is TRBV4-3 and J usage is TRBJ2-1; 8 nucleotides match TRBD2. The junction had 6 bases not matched to a gene; V was cut back by 1 base and J by 1 base. Germline CDR1 is LGHNA and CDR2 is YSLEER. This CDR3 spans 17 amino acids.

The V call is TRBV2, the J call TRBJ2-5; 7 nucleotides align to TRBD1. The DNA matches TRBJ2-7 better at its end, which makes the J call doubtful. CDR1 and CDR2 from the germline V gene are SNHLY and FYNNEI. The CDR3 is 16 residues long. The CDR3, as DNA: TGTGCCAGCAGCCCGGGACAGCGAATGATCTCCTACGAGCAGTACTTC. Translation gives CASSPGQRMISYEQYF.

CDR3 region: CASSQGTGSFYGYTF. DNA for the CDR3: TGCGCCAGCAGCCAAGGGACAGGTTCTTTCTATGGCTACACCTTC. The gene calls are TRBV4-1 and TRBJ1-2; 7 bases fit TRBD1. CDR1 is MGHRA, CDR2 YSYEKL, per germline. The junction had 6 bases not matched to a gene; V was cut back by 1 base and J by 4 bases. CDR3 length: 15 amino acids.

V gene TRBV7-2 combines with J gene TRBJ1-6; possibly TRBD1 for D (5 bases). V dropped 2 bases and J dropped 10 bases, with 15 bases sitting between them. CDR3 length: 15 residues. The V gene's germline CDR1 is SGHTA and CDR2 FQGNSA. CDR3 sequence: CASSLLAAAGSPLHF. For the CDR3, the DNA is TGTGCCAGCAGCTTATTGGCAGCAGCAGGGTCACCCCTCCACTTT.

There are a few counts of this clonotype. The chain couples TRBV20-1 to TRBJ2-5; 7 positions agree with TRBD1. Germline assignment: CDR1 DFQATT and CDR2 SNEGSKA (reference sequence). Unmatched junction bases numbered 6, after V lost 6 bases and J lost 2 bases. This CDR3 is built from 13 residues. CDR3 amino acids: CSATWTGQETQYF. The CDR3 nucleotides are TGCAGTGCCACTTGGACAGGACAAGAGACCCAGTACTTC.

CDR3 in amino acids: CASRFLGKGAYEQYF. In nucleotides, the CDR3 is TGTGCCAGCAGGTTTCTAGGAAAGGGGGCCTACGAGCAGTACTTC. V and J are TRBV2 and TRBJ2-7, with D perhaps matching TRBD1 (6 bases). Germline CDR1 reads SNHLY; CDR2 reads FYNNEI. The CDR3 contains 15 residues. V was pared by 6 bases and J by 2 bases, with 17 bases between.

The sample holds a few counts of this clonotype. This chain links TRBV7-9 with TRBJ2-1, with no clear D. TRBJ2-7 explains the end of the DNA better; the J call may be wrong. CDR1 is SEHNR and CDR2 is FQNEAQ in the germline V gene (reference sequence). This CDR3 is built from 11 residues. In DNA form, the CDR3 reads TGTGCCAGCAGCCACGCCGCCGAGCAGTACTTC. Its protein is CASSHAAEQYF.

In this sample, this clonotype turned up a few times. V gene TRBV29-1 combines with J gene TRBJ1-1; D is ambiguous. Germline CDR1 reads SQVTM; CDR2 reads ANQGSEA. V shed 4 bases and J shed 1 base, with 10 bases lying between them. This CDR3 has 13 amino acids. CDR3 residues: CSVVRTANTEAFF. DNA for the CDR3: TGCAGCGTTGTCAGGACGGCGAACACTGAAGCTTTCTTT.

The chain joins TRBV7-2 to TRBJ1-5; 8 positions match TRBD1. CDR3 length: 16 residues. The germline V gene encodes CDR1 SGHTA and CDR2 FQGNSA. Trimming removed 5 bases from V and 0 bases from J; junction bases left unmatched: 6. The CDR3 DNA is TGTGCCAGCAGCCCGAGGACAGGGCTTAGCAATCAGCCCCAGCATTTT. Protein sequence: CASSPRTGLSNQPQHF.

The chain is built from TRBV12-3 or TRBV12-4 and TRBJ1-2, with D possibly matching TRBD1 (5 bases). The CDR3 spans 15 residues. Trimming pared 4 bases from V and 0 bases from J, leaving 12 bases between. CDR3 amino acids: CASSSQTVPNYGYTF. The DNA for the CDR3 is TGTGCCAGCAGTTCCCAGACAGTGCCTAACTATGGCTACACCTTC.

This clonotype was seen only a few times. The chain is built from TRBV11-2 and TRBJ2-1, with a possible D match to TRBD2 (5 bases). This CDR3 region has 12 residues. Trimming took 4 bases from V and 8 from J, leaving 9 bases between them. The germline V gene encodes CDR1 SGHAT and CDR2 FQNNGV. The DNA for the CDR3 is TGTGCCAGCAGCTCTGACTATGATGAGCAGTTCTTC. Protein product: CASSSDYDEQFF.

This rearrangement joins TRBV6-5 to TRBJ2-7; D is perhaps TRBD1 or TRBD2 (5 bases each). This CDR3 region has 15 residues. Between the trimmed V and J ends, which lost 0 bases and 2 bases, there was a span of 11 bases. In germline, CDR1 is MNHEY, CDR2 SVGAGI. The CDR3 region is CASSYSGTEPYEQYF. CDR3 in DNA: TGTGCCAGCAGTTACTCCGGGACCGAGCCCTACGAGCAGTACTTC.

The rearrangement links TRBV5-1 to TRBJ2-7, with TRBD2 matching over 12 bases. The CDR3 contains 16 residues. CDR1 and CDR2 from the germline V gene are SGHRS and YFSETQ. Trimming removed 2 bases from V and 1 base from J; junction bases left unmatched: 4. This CDR3 is CASSLGTSGPSYEQYF. The DNA of the CDR3 is TGCGCCAGCAGCTTAGGGACTAGCGGGCCTTCCTACGAGCAGTACTTC.

The chain carries TRBV7-3 and TRBJ2-5, with D hard to call. V was pared by 5 bases and J by 6 bases, with 19 bases between. The CDR3 has 15 residues. CDR1 is SGHTA and CDR2 is FQGTGA in the germline V gene. The CDR3 protein is CASSEDAGQEKTQYF. The DNA of the CDR3 is TGTGCCAGCAGCGAAGACGCAGGCCAGGAGAAGACCCAGTACTTC.

This clonotype turned up a few times. The chain is built from TRBV30 and TRBJ2-7, with D possibly matching TRBD2 (6 bases). Germline V CDR1 and CDR2: GTSNPN, SVGIG (reference sequence). This CDR3 has 14 residues. The germline V and J ends were trimmed by 3 bases and 2 bases, with 14 bases remaining between them. In nucleotides, the CDR3 is TGTGCCTGGAGGGCAGCGGGTCTGACCTACGAGCAGTACTTC. It specifies CAWRAAGLTYEQYF.

This clonotype was observed at least ten times. The chain carries TRBV6-5 and TRBJ2-5; 9 nucleotides agree with TRBD2. The CDR3 has 16 residues. Looked up from germline, CDR1 is MNHEY and CDR2 is SVGAGI. Trimming took 2 bases from V and 4 from J; bases not matched to a gene: 8. CDR3 DNA sequence: TGTGCCAGCAGTTACCTAGCGGGATCCCCCCCAGAGACCCAGTACTTC. Protein product: CASSYLAGSPPETQYF.

The chain has TRBV29-1 and TRBJ2-6; D is unresolved. CDR3 length: 16 amino acids. Germline CDR1 and CDR2: SQVTM and ANQGSEA. The V end was cut by 2 bases, the J end by 0 bases, with 11 bases between. The DNA for the CDR3 is TGCAGCGTTGAAAGTGGGCTGTCCTCTGGGGCCAACGTCCTGACTTTC. It codes for CSVESGLSSGANVLTF.

The V and J genes are TRBV5-1 and TRBJ2-2; D unclear. Trimming shortened V by 4 bases and J by 0 bases, and 10 bases separated the two germline ends. The CDR3 covers 15 residues. Germline values: CDR1 SGHRS, CDR2 YFSETQ. The CDR3 loop reads CASSPLGPNTGELFF. CDR3 coding DNA: TGCGCCAGCAGCCCCTTAGGCCCGAACACCGGGGAGCTGTTTTTT.

In this sample, this clonotype turned up a few times. Its ends do not fully match the called genes, so a read error is possible. The CDR3, as DNA: TGTGCCAGCAGCCCACAGAGCGGGAGCTCGGAGTTCTTC. Amino acids: CASSPQSGSSEFF. The chain carries TRBV7-2 and TRBJ2-5, with 8 bases aligning to TRBD2. CDR3 length: 13 residues. Germline values: CDR1 SGHTA, CDR2 FQGNSA. The full variable domain, with the rest looked up from reference TRBV7-2 and TRBJ2-5, is GAGVSQSPSNKVTEKGKDVELRCDPISGHTALYWYRQSLGQGLEFLIYFQGNSAPDKSGLPSDRFSAERTGGSVSTLTIQRTQQEDSAVYLCASSPQSGSSEFFGPGTRLLVL.

J is TRBJ1-3 and V is TRBV7-2; TRBD1 might be the D (5 bases). The CDR3 is made up of 14 amino acids. The V gene lost 3 bases and the J gene lost 2 bases, with 8 bases spanning the gap. The germline CDR1 and CDR2 sequences are SGHTA and FQGNSA. CDR3 sequence reads: CASSFGATGNTIYF. The CDR3 coding sequence is TGTGCCAGCAGCTTCGGGGCAACTGGAAACACCATATATTTT. Filled out from reference TRBV7-2 and TRBJ1-3, the complete variable domain reads GAGVSQSPSNKVTEKGKDVELRCDPISGHTALYWYRQSLGQGLEFLIYFQGNSAPDKSGLPSDRFSAERTGGSVSTLTIQRTQQEDSAVYLCASSFGATGNTIYFGEGSWLTVV.

V is TRBV7-9 and J is TRBJ1-2, with unresolved D. Trimming took off 10 bases at V and 0 bases at J, with 12 bases between the two ends. CDR1 and CDR2 from the germline V gene are SEHNR and FQNEAQ (reference sequence). The CDR3 length is 13 residues. In DNA, the CDR3 is TGTGCCACCATTGAGCTTTCTAACTATGGCTACACCTTC. Protein: CATIELSNYGYTF.

This clonotype came up a few times. V usage is TRBV6-5 and J usage is TRBJ2-2, with 7 bases identical to TRBD2. After removal of 5 bases from V and 7 bases from J, the junction contained 4 bases not matched to a gene. This CDR3 spans 13 amino acids. Per the germline V gene, CDR1 is MNHEY and CDR2 is SVGAGI. The chain's CDR3 is CASSRAGHGELFF. The CDR3 DNA reads as TGTGCCAGCAGTCGAGCGGGGCACGGGGAGCTGTTTTTT.

V is TRBV28 and J is TRBJ2-1; D might be TRBD1 (5 bases). The germline V and J ends were trimmed by 1 base and 9 bases, with 13 bases remaining between them. Germline V lookup: CDR1 MDHEN, CDR2 SYDVKM. The CDR3 loop spans 14 amino acids. CDR3 coding DNA: TGTGCCAGCAGTTTATTGTCAGGGAACGGTGAGCAGTTCTTC. This sequence encodes CASSLLSGNGEQFF.

This chain links TRBV20-1 with TRBJ2-3; 12 bases are shared with TRBD2. J lost 2 bases, V lost 5 bases, and 8 bases had no gene match. The germline V gene encodes CDR1 DFQATT and CDR2 SNEGSKA (reference sequence). The CDR3 is 16 amino acids. In DNA form, the CDR3 reads TGCAGTGCTCGGACTAGCGGGGCTCTACCCACAGATACGCAGTATTTT. Its protein product is CSARTSGALPTDTQYF.

The rearrangement uses TRBV27 and TRBJ2-5; 9 bases match TRBD2. The end of the DNA is better explained by TRBJ2-1, so the J call may be wrong. CDR3 length equals 16 residues. Germline values: CDR1 MNHEY, CDR2 SMNVEV (reference sequence). As DNA, the CDR3 is TGTGCCAGCAGTTCCGCGCTGGGACTAGCAAGGTGGGAGCAGTTCTTC. Its protein product is CASSSALGLARWEQFF.

Of note for this clonotype: At one end, the junction sequence differs from germline, possibly due to a read error. This chain links TRBV2 with TRBJ2-5; D unresolved. The J call is uncertain, as TRBJ2-1 better fits the DNA end. The CDR3 loop spans 15 amino acids. Germline lookup yields CDR1 SNHLY and CDR2 FYNNEI. The DNA for the CDR3 is TGTGCCAGCAGTGGAGGTCCGAGCTCCTACAGTGAGCAGTTCTTC. It yields the protein CASSGGPSSYSEQFF.

The genes are TRBV12-3 or TRBV12-4 and TRBJ1-5, with 8 bases lining up with TRBD1. V trimming: 3 bases; J trimming: 2 bases; junction bases outside the gene matches: 12. The CDR3 consists of 18 residues. CDR3 sequence: CASSLEGTGGRGNQPQHF. CDR3 DNA: TGTGCCAGCAGTTTGGAGGGGACAGGCGGGAGGGGCAATCAGCCCCAGCATTTT.

This clonotype has more than one count but fewer than ten. This chain links TRBV9 with TRBJ2-3, with D possibly TRBD1 on 6 matching bases. The V gene lost 2 bases and the J gene lost 1 base, with 8 bases spanning the gap. In germline, CDR1 is SGDLS, CDR2 YYNGEE. CDR3 length: 14 residues. The chain's CDR3 is CASSVGAGTDTQYF. Written as DNA, the CDR3 is TGTGCCAGCAGCGTGGGGGCGGGCACAGATACGCAGTATTTT. Variable domain in full (rest from reference TRBV9 and TRBJ2-3): DSGVTQTPKHLITATGQRVTLRCSPRSGDLSVYWYQQSLDQGLQFLIQYYNGEERAKGNILERFSAQQFPDLHSELNLSSLELGDSALYFCASSVGAGTDTQYFGPGTRLTVL.